The next 3 T cell receptor beta chains were all read from a single sample in a study of cytomegalovirus exposure and HLA in healthy donors. Primers for the PCR totalled 60 Vbeta and 13 Jbeta. Sequencing was performed with immunoSEQ multiplex PCR; in TCRdb, only in-frame clones are kept and a portion is missing. The sample lists about 210,000 clones, roughly 77% occurring once. Input material: PBMCs. The receptors derive from a man in his forties in good health and CMV-seropositive.

The chain joins TRBV5-4 to TRBJ2-1; the match to TRBD1 covers 7 bases. The germline V gene encodes CDR1 SGHNT and CDR2 YYREEE (reference sequence). This CDR3 spans 15 amino acids. J lost 7 bases, V lost 0 bases, and 7 bases had no gene match. CDR3 region: CASSLEGGWRNEQFF. Here the CDR3 DNA reads TGTGCCAGCAGCTTGGAAGGGGGCTGGCGGAATGAGCAGTTCTTC.

As to this clone: This sample includes further DNA sequences coding for the same CDR3. This sequence joins TRBV6-5 and TRBJ1-2, with a weak D call TRBD1 (6 bases). The CDR3 runs 15 residues. V was clipped by 5 bases and J by 8 bases, with 21 bases between them. CDR1 and CDR2 from the germline V gene are MNHEY and SVGAGI. The CDR3 sequence: CASSRGANPSYGYTF. DNA for the CDR3: TGTGCCAGCAGTCGGGGGGCTAATCCCTCCTACGGCTACACCTTC.

This clone was observed a handful of times. The chain couples TRBV5-1 to TRBJ2-2; D ambiguous. The ends were cut back, 2 bases at V and 4 bases at J, with 9 bases in the middle. Per the germline V gene, CDR1 is SGHRS and CDR2 is YFSETQ. CDR3 length equals 14 residues. The CDR3 loop is CASSLASGTGELFF. CDR3 bases: TGCGCCAGCAGCTTAGCGTCGGGCACCGGGGAGCTGTTTTTT.